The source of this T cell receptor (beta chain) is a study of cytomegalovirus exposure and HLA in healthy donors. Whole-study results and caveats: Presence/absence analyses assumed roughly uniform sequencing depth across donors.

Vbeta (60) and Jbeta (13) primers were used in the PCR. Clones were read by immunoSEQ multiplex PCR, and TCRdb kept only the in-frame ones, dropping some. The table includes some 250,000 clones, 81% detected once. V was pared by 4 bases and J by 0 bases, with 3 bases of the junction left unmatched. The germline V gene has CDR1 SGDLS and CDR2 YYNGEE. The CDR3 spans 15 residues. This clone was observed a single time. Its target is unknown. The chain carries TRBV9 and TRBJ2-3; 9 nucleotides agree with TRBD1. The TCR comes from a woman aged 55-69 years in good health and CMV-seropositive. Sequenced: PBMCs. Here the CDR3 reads CASSSGTGSTDTQYF. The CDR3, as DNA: TGTGCCAGCAGCAGTGGGACAGGGAGCACAGATACGCAGTATTTT.